What follows is one TCR beta chain and its context. Its antigen is currently unknown. The entry originates in a study of OX40 agonist ivuxolimab in advanced cancers. The repertoire was sequenced with immunoSEQ multiplex PCR; TCRdb's copy has only in-frame clones and lacks some. The data hold tens of thousands of clones, with about nine tenths observed a single time. The germline V gene encodes CDR1 LGHNA and CDR2 YSLEER. Trimming shortened V by 1 base and J by 1 base, and 8 bases separated the two germline ends. The CDR3 contains 15 residues. Overall study results and limits: With doses of 0.1 to 3.0 mg/kg, CD4+ and CD8+ blood T cells had undergone clonal expansion by week 6. CD8+ T cells (on average) carried more expanded clones than CD4+ T cells.

This sequence originates from an adult with an advanced solid tumor such as melanoma, head and neck, liver or kidney cancer. The J gene is TRBJ1-5, the V gene TRBV4-3; maybe TRBD1 (5 bases). The sequenced sample was CD4+ or CD8+ T cells sorted from blood, obtained in a trial of the OX40 agonist ivuxolimab. The CDR3: CASSQAEGSNQPQHF. Written as DNA, the CDR3 is TGCGCCAGCAGCCAAGCGGAGGGGAGCAATCAGCCCCAGCATTTT.